Sequencing of this TCR beta chain was carried out in a study of Ad26.COV2.S vaccination and SARS-CoV-2 variants. The overall study: Intramuscular Ad26.COV2.S at 5x10^10 or 1x10^11 viral particles. Study-wide points: It was vaccine recipients, not placebo recipients, who had the higher spike-specific TCR breadth.

Described treatment: approximately 18 received Ad26.COV2.S at low or high dose, single or two shots; five or six received placebo; per-sample allocation not given. Samples came from day 63 after the first vaccine or placebo injection. Donation came from an adult in Boston who was aged 18-55 years. With regard to this clone: Its target is unknown.

Assay: immunoSEQ multiplex PCR; the TCRdb copy retains only in-frame clones and omits some. The sample shows some 390,000 clones, roughly nine tenths of them seen only once. The CDR3 runs to 15 residues. J lost 2 bases, V lost 4 bases, and 4 bases had no gene match. CDR1 and CDR2 (germline): MNHEY, SVGEGT. Sequenced here: peripheral blood, sampled in a trial of Ad26.COV2.S vaccine versus placebo. V and J are TRBV6-2 or TRBV6-3 and TRBJ2-1; 8 nucleotides align to TRBD2. The receptor comes from a person aged 18-65 years who received the Ad26.COV2.S COVID-19 vaccine or a placebo. CDR3 protein: CASSLRGGPYNEQFF. The DNA of the CDR3 is TGTGCCAGCAGTTTACGGGGGGGACCCTACAATGAGCAGTTCTTC.